The source of this TCR beta chain is a study of T cells in Graves' hyperthyroidism and ophthalmopathy. The overall study: Before any treatment, at initial diagnosis, peripheral blood was collected. Study-wide findings and caveats: Patients with ophthalmopathy were separated from those with stable hyperthyroidism by a 13 V-J model.

The CDR3 consists of 13 residues. Per germline, CDR1 SQVTM and CDR2 ANQGSEA. Trimming pared 6 bases from V and 2 bases from J, leaving 13 bases between. About this clonotype itself: The antigen is unknown.

Ophthalmopathy patients all had a Clinical Activity Score of at least 3, a NOSPECS grade of at least 4 and disease under 3 months old. The PBMCs studied were ones that came from 9 to 10 ml fresh peripheral blood. RNA transcripts were the template for amplifying TCR beta CDR3 regions. A set of HTBI primers served as the primers for a first-round RT-PCR of the TCR CDR3. MiXCR, applied by TCRdb to the multiplex PCR reads, yields one record per CDR3 protein. Among some 300,000 distinct CDR3 sequences listed, approximately 18% were seen once. The sequence came from a man aged 50 to 60 with Graves' ophthalmopathy. This chain links TRBV29-1 with TRBJ1-2, with D unclear. Material: blood. The CDR3 DNA reads as TGCAGCGTGGTCTCGCAGCGAAACTATGGCTACACCTTC. Amino acid sequence: CSVVSQRNYGYTF.